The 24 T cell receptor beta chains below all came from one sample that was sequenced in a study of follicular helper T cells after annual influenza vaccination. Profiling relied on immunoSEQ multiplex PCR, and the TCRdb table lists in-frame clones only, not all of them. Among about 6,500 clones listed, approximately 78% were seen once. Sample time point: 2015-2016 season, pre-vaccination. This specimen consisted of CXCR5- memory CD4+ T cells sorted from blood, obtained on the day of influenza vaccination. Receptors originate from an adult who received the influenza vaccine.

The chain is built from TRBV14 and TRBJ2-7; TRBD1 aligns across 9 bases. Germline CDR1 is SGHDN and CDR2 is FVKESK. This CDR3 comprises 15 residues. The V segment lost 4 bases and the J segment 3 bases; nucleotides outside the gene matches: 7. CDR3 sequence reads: CASSRPGQGFYEQYF. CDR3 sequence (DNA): TGTGCCAGCAGCCGACCGGGACAGGGTTTCTACGAGCAGTACTTC.

Here the CDR3 DNA reads TGTGCCAGCAGCCCACCCGGACAGTTCAATCAGCCCCAGCATTTT. Translation gives CASSPPGQFNQPQHF. The chain carries TRBV7-2 and TRBJ1-5; a weak D match, TRBD1 (6 bases). This CDR3 contains 15 residues. The germline V and J ends were trimmed by 5 bases and 3 bases, with 14 bases remaining between them. Germline loops: CDR1 SGHTA, CDR2 FQGNSA.

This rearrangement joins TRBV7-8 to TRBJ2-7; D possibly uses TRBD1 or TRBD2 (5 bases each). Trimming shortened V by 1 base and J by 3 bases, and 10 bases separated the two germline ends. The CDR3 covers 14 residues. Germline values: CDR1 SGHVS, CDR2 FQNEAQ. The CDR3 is CASSLEGTDYEQYF. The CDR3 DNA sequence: TGTGCCAGCAGCTTAGAAGGGACGGACTACGAGCAGTACTTC.

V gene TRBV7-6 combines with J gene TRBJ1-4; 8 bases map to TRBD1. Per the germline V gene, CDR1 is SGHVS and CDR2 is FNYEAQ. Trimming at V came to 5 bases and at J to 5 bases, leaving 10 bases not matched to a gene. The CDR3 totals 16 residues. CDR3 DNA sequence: TGTGCCAGCAGCCCATTAAGCGGGACAGGCAATGAAAAACTGTTTTTT. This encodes CASSPLSGTGNEKLFF.

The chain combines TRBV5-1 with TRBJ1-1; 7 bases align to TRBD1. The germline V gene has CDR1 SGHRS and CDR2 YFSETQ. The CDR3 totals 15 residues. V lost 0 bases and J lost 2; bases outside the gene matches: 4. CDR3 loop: CASSLADRANTEAFF. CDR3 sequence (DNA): TGCGCCAGCAGCTTGGCCGACAGGGCTAACACTGAAGCTTTCTTT.

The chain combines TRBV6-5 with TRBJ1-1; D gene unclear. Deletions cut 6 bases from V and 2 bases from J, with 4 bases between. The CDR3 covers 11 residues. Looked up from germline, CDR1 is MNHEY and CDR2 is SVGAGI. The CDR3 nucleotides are TGTGCCAGCAGCCGAAACACTGAAGCTTTCTTT. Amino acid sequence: CASSRNTEAFF.

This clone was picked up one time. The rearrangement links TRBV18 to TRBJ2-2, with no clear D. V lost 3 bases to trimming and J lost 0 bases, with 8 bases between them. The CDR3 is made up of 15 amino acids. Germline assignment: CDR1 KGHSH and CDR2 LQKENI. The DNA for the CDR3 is TGTGCCAGCTCACCCGCAGATCCGAACACCGGGGAGCTGTTTTTT. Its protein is CASSPADPNTGELFF.

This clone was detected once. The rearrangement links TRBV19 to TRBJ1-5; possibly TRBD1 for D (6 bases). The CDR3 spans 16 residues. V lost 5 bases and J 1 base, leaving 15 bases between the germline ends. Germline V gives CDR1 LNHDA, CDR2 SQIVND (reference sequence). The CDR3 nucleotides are TGTGCCAGTAGTTATGGGGGCGCAGGGAGCAATCAGCCCCAGCATTTT. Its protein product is CASSYGGAGSNQPQHF.

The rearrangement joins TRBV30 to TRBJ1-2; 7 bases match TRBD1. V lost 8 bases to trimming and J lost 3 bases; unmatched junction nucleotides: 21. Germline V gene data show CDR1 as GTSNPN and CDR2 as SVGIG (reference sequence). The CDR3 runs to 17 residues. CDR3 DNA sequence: TGTGCCGAACGAGAACCCCAGACCGGGACAGCTTACTATGGCTACACCTTC. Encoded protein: CAEREPQTGTAYYGYTF.

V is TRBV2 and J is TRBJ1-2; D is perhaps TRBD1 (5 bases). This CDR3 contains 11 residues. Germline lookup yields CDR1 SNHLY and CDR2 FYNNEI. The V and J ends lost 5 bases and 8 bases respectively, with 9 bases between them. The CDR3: CASSFDRGYTF. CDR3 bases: TGTGCCAGCAGTTTCGACAGAGGCTACACCTTC. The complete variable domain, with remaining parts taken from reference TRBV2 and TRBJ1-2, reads EPEVTQTPSHQVTQMGQEVILRCVPISNHLYFYWYRQILGQKVEFLVSFYNNEISEKSEIFDDQFSVERPDGSNFTLKIRSTKLEDSAMYFCASSFDRGYTFGSGTRLTVV.

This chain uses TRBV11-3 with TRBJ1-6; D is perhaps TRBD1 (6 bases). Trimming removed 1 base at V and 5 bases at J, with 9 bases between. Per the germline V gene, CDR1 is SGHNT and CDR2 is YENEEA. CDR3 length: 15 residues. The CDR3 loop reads CASSLGTANNSPLHF. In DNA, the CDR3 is TGTGCCAGCAGCTTAGGGACAGCCAATAATTCACCCCTCCACTTT.

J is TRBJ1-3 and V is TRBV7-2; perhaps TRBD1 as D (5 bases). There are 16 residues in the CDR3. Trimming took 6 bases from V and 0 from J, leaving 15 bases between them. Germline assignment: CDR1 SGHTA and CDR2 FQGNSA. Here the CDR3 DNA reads TGTGCCAGCAGTCCCGTTTTTGGGGGCTCTGGAAACACCATATATTTT. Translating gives CASSPVFGGSGNTIYF.

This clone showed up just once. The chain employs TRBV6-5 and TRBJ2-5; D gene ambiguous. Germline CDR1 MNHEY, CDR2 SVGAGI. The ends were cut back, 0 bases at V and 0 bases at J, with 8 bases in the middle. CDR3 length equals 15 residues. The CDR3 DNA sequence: TGTGCCAGCAGTTACTCCCTGGAGTACCAAGAGACCCAGTACTTC. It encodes CASSYSLEYQETQYF.

In nucleotides, the CDR3 is TGTGCCAGTAGTATAGTTCTAGACAGGGAAAGGTTCTTC. Protein: CASSIVLDRERFF. The genes are TRBV19 and TRBJ2-1; 7 nucleotides align to TRBD1. From germline, CDR1 is LNHDA and CDR2 SQIVND (reference sequence). The V gene end was trimmed by 1 base and the J gene end by 15 bases; junction bases not matched to a gene: 9. The CDR3 contains 13 residues.

The CDR3 is CASSPAGFLGHYEQYF. DNA of the CDR3: TGCGCCAGCAGCCCGGCGGGTTTTCTGGGGCACTACGAGCAGTACTTC. The J gene is TRBJ2-7, the V gene TRBV5-1; possibly TRBD1 or TRBD2 for D (5 bases each). CDR1 and CDR2 (germline): SGHRS, YFSETQ. The CDR3 has 16 amino acids. With 4 bases removed from V and 3 bases from J, the gap between germline ends came to 20 bases. The entire variable domain, with the rest obtained from reference TRBV5-1 and TRBJ2-7, is as follows: KAGVTQTPRYLIKTRGQQVTLSCSPISGHRSVSWYQQTPGQGLQFLFEYFSETQRNKGNFPGRFSGRQFSNSRSEMNVSTLELGDSALYLCASSPAGFLGHYEQYFGPGTRLTVT.

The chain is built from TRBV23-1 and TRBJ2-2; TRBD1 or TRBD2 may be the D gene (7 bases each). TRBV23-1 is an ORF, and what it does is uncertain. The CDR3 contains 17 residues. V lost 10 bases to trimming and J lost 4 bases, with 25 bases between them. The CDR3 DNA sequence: TGCGCCATCCCCGACCAGGGGGGGGGCGAGACCACCGGGGAGCTGTTTTTT. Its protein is CAIPDQGGGETTGELFF.

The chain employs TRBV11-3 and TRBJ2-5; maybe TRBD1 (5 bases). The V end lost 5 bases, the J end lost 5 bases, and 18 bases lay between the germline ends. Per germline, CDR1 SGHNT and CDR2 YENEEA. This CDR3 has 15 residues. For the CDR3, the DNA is TGTGCCAGCAGCCCCCTATCTGACAGACCGGAGACCCAGTACTTC. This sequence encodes CASSPLSDRPETQYF. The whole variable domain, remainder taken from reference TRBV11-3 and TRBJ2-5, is EAGVVQSPRYKIIEKKQPVAFWCNPISGHNTLYWYLQNLGQGPELLIRYENEEAVDDSQLPKDRFSAERLKGVDSTLKIQPAELGDSAVYLCASSPLSDRPETQYFGPGTRLLVL.

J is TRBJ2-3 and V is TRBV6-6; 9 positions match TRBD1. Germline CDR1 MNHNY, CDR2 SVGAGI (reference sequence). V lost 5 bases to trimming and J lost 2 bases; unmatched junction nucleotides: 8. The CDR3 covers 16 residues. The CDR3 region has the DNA TGTGCCAGCAGTGCTCACAGGGGGCGACTCACAGATACGCAGTATTTT. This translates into CASSAHRGRLTDTQYF.

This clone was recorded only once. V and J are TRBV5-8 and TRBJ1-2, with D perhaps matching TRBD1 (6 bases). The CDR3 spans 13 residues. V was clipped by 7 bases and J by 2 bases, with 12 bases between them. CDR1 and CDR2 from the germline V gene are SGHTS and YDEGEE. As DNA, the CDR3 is TGTGCCAGCTCTCCGGACAGAAACTATGGCTACACCTTC. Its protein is CASSPDRNYGYTF.

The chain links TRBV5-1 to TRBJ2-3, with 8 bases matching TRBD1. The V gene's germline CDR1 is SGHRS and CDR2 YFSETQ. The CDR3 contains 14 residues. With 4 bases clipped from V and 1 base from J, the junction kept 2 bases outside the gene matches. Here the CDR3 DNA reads TGCGCCAGCAGCCTGGACAGGGGCACAGATACGCAGTATTTT. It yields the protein CASSLDRGTDTQYF.

The CDR3 sequence: CASSAGISGNTIYF. CDR3 DNA: TGTGCCAGCAGTGCAGGGATCTCTGGAAACACCATATATTTT. V is TRBV25-1 and J is TRBJ1-3; tentatively, D is TRBD1 (5 bases). The germline V gene has CDR1 MGHDK and CDR2 SYGVNS. The germline V and J ends were trimmed by 4 bases and 0 bases, with 7 bases remaining between them. CDR3 length equals 14 residues.

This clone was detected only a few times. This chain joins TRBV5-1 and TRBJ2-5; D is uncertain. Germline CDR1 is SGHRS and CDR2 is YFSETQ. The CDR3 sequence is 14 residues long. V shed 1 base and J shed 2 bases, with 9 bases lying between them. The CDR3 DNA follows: TGCGCCAGCAGCTTGATGGCACGGCAAGAGACCCAGTACTTC. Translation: CASSLMARQETQYF.

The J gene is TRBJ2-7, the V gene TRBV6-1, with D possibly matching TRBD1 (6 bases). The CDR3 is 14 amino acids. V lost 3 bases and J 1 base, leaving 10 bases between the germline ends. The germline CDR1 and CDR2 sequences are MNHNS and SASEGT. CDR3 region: CASSEHRDSYEQYF. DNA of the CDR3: TGTGCCAGCAGTGAGCACAGGGATTCCTACGAGCAGTACTTC.

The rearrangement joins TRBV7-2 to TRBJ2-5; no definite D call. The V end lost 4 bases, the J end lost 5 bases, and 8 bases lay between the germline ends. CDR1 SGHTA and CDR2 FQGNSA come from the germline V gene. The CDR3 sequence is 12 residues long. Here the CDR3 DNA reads TGTGCCAGCAGCTGGATAGGGGAGACCCAGTACTTC. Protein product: CASSWIGETQYF.